These 2 T cell receptor beta chains originate from one sample sequenced in a study of cytomegalovirus exposure and HLA in healthy donors. The protocol was immunoSEQ multiplex PCR, while the TCRdb copy is restricted to in-frame clones and leaves out a portion. Of around 95,000 clones listed, about 85% are singletons. Sequencing was performed on PBMCs. The source of these receptors is a man aged 18 to 30 in good health and CMV-seropositive.

The V gene is TRBV7-6, the J gene TRBJ1-2, with 7 bases matching TRBD1. This CDR3 comprises 13 residues. V lost 3 bases, J lost 2 bases, and 0 bases stayed unmatched. CDR1 and CDR2 from the germline V gene are SGHVS and FNYEAQ. The DNA of the CDR3 is TGTGCCAGCAGCTTGGGACAGAACTATGGCTACACCTTC. It yields the protein CASSLGQNYGYTF.

This rearrangement joins TRBV15 to TRBJ2-1, with TRBD1 matching over 9 bases. The junction had 9 bases not matched to a gene; V was cut back by 5 bases and J by 7 bases. The length of the CDR3 is 15 residues. CDR1 and CDR2 from the germline V gene are LNHNV and YYDKDF (reference sequence). As DNA, the CDR3 is TGTGCCACCAGCGGCACGGGACAGGGAAAGAATGAGCAGTTCTTC. Amino acid sequence: CATSGTGQGKNEQFF.